The clone carrying this TCR beta chain was recorded only once. Methods used by the authors: Estimated nucleated cell counts came from reference gene primer amplification. Assay: immunoSEQ multiplex PCR; the TCRdb copy retains only in-frame clones and omits some. V, J and clone size are taken as reported in that table, and D and trimming were inferred from the DNA itself. The sample carries under 300,000 clones, roughly 90% recorded once. The data originate from a study of blood T cell repertoires in COVID-19. About the study: Sample material is recorded as cDNA or gDNA derived from T cells, B-cell-depleted T cells, or PBMCs.

The CDR3 extends over 15 amino acids. The ends were cut back, 4 bases at V and 6 bases at J, with 19 bases in the middle. CDR1 is SGHKS, CDR2 YYEKEE, per germline (reference sequence). Sequencing was performed on PBMCs or T cells enriched from blood (not recorded which). The chain employs TRBV5-5 and TRBJ1-2; maybe TRBD1 (5 bases). This TCR was sampled from a woman in her 30s with acute COVID-19. This CDR3 reads CASSHEIVGADGYTF. The CDR3 DNA reads TGTGCCAGCAGCCATGAGATAGTAGGGGCGGATGGCTACACCTTC.